The entry below describes one T cell receptor beta chain. The germline gives CDR1 MNHNS, CDR2 SASEGT. The V end was cut by 2 bases, the J end by 11 bases, with 13 bases between. The CDR3 contains 13 residues. Authors' data handling: Amplification of reference gene primers was used by the study to estimate nucleated cell counts. Assay used: immunoSEQ multiplex PCR; TCRdb lists only in-frame clones, some missing. The DNA gave D and trimming, while V, J and clone size come from that table. The data contain about 480,000 clones, around nine tenths of them singletons. This entry belongs to a study of blood T cell repertoires in COVID-19. Overall study: There were acute and convalescent COVID-19 samples, and they came from the United States, Italy and Spain. From T cells, B-cell-depleted T cells, or PBMCs came the material, which was cDNA or gDNA.

The source material was peripheral blood. This TCR came from a woman aged 25 to 39 with acute or convalescent COVID-19. The V gene is TRBV6-1, the J gene TRBJ1-5, with D perhaps matching TRBD1 (5 bases). CDR3 in DNA: TGTGCCAGCAGTGAATATGGGGGGACGACCCAGCATTTT. Translating it yields CASSEYGGTTQHF.